Described below is a single TCR beta chain sequence and its context. This sample is part of a study of blood T cell repertoires in COVID-19. Study in general: The United States, Italy and Spain supplied acute and convalescent COVID-19 samples. PBMCs, B-cell-depleted T cells, or T cells were the source of the cDNA or gDNA that made up the material.

CDR1 and CDR2 (germline): SNHLY, FYNNEI. CDR3 size: 12 residues. Between the trimmed V and J ends, which lost 4 bases and 5 bases, there was a span of 9 bases. Sequencing used immunoSEQ multiplex PCR; TCRdb keeps in-frame clones, though not all of them. The repertoire holds about 240,000 clones, roughly 90% seen once, with roughly 0.8% in the top ten. The V call is TRBV2, the J call TRBJ2-7; D might be TRBD2 (5 bases). The receptor was isolated from a woman in her 30s with acute or convalescent COVID-19. Sequencing used peripheral blood. The CDR3 nucleotides read TGTGCCAGCAGTGTGAGGGTCCACGAGCAGTACTTC. This gives the protein CASSVRVHEQYF.